Included here is one T cell receptor (beta chain) sequence, with context. Together with a sample-barcoded 5' primer, a J-beta primer mix was included in a second PCR lasting 7 to 11 cycles. One entry per CDR3 protein results from TCRdb running MiXCR on the 5' RACE reads. The sample shows 1.2 million to 1.5 million distinct CDR3 sequences, approximately 38% of them seen only once. At least 6 micrograms of total RNA were extracted per sample. The record originates from a study of blood T cells in healthy people across ages. The ends were cut back, 0 bases at V and 2 bases at J, with 13 bases in the middle. The CDR3 consists of 16 residues. Germline values: CDR1 MNHEY, CDR2 SVGAGI.

This rearrangement joins TRBV6-5 to TRBJ1-1; D unclear. The source is a young woman in good health. The sequenced sample was blood. The CDR3 region has the DNA TGTGCCAGCAGTTACTCGACGGGTAACGTCAACACTGAAGCTTTCTTT. Translated: CASSYSTGNVNTEAFF.